A single T cell receptor (beta chain) is shown here with its context. Its antigen is undetermined. The protocol was immunoSEQ multiplex PCR, while the TCRdb copy is restricted to in-frame clones and leaves out a portion. The sample yields some 50,000 clones, around 90% seen once. The record originates from a study of T cell responses to AZD1222 COVID-19 vaccine. General study results and limits: Spike-specific TCR depth and breadth grew after two AZD1222 doses. White British donors predominated, females outnumbered males, and clonal diversity was possibly underestimated. There were repertoire samples only from the period after the peak T cell response.

This CDR3 is 14 amino acids long. V was cut by 3 bases and J by 5 bases, with 13 bases left in between. Germline CDR1 is MGHDK and CDR2 is SYGVNS. This specimen was peripheral blood, taken 28 days after the second AZD1222 dose. This TCR was sampled from an adult who received the AZD1222 COVID-19 vaccine. The genes are TRBV25-1 and TRBJ2-5, with a possible D match to TRBD1 (6 bases). CDR3 nucleotides: TGTGCCAGCAGTGATAACAGGGTATGGGAGACCCAGTACTTC. Translated, it gives CASSDNRVWETQYF.